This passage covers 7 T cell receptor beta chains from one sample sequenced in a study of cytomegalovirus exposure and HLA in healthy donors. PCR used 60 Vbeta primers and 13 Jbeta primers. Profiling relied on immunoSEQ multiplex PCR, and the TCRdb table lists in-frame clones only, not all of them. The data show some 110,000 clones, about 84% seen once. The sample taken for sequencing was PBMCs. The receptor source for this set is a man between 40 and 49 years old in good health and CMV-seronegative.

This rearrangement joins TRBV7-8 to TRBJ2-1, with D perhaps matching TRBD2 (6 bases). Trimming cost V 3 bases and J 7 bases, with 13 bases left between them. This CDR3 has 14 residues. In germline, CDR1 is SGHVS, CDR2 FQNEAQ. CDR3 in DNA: TGTGCCAGCAGCTTGGGGCGGGGAGGTAATGAGCAGTTCTTC. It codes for CASSLGRGGNEQFF.

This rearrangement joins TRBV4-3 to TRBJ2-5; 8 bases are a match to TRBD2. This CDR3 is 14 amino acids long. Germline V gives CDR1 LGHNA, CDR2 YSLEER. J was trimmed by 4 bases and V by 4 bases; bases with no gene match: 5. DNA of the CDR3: TGCGCCAGCAGCCTTCTAGCGGGTAGAGAGACCCAGTACTTC. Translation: CASSLLAGRETQYF.

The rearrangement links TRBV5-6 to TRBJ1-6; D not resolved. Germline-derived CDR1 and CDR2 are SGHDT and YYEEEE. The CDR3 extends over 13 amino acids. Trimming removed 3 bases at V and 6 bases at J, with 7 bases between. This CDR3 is CASSSVFNSPLHF. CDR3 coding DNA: TGTGCCAGCAGCTCCGTTTTTAATTCACCCCTCCACTTT.

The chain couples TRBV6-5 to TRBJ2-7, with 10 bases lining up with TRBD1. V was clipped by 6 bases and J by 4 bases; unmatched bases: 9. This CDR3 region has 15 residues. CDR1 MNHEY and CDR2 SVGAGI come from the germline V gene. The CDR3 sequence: CASRRGQGQGYEQYF. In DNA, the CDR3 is TGTGCCAGCAGAAGGGGACAGGGGCAAGGGTACGAGCAGTACTTC.

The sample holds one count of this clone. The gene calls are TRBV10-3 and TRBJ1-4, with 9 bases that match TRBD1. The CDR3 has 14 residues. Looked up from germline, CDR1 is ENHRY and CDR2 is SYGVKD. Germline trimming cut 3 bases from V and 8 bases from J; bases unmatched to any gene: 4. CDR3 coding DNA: TGTGCCATCAGTGAAGGACAGGGGAACGAAAAACTGTTTTTT. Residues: CAISEGQGNEKLFF.

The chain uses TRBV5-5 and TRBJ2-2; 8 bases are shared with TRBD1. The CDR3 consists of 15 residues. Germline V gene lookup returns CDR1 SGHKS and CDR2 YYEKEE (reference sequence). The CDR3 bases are TGTGCTTCCGGACAGGGACCCTCAGGGACCGGGGAGCTGTTTTTT. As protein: CASGQGPSGTGELFF.

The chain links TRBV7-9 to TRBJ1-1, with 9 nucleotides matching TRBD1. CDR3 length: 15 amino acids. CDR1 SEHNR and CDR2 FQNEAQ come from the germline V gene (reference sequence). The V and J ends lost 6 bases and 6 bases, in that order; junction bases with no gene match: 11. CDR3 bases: TGTGCCAGCAGTCGCCCCGGGACAGGGAGCGCTGAAGCTTTCTTT. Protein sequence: CASSRPGTGSAEAFF.